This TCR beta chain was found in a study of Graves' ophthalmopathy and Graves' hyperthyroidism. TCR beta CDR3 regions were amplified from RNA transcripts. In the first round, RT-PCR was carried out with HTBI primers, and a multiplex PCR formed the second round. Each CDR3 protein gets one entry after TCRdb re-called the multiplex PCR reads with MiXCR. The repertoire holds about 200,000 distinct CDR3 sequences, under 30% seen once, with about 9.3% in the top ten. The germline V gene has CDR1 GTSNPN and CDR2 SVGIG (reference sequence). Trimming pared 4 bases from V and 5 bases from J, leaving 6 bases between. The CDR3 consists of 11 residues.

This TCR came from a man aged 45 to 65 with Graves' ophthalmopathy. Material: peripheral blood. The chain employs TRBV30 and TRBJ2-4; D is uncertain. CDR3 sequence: CAWTTENIQYF. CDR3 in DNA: TGTGCCTGGACCACAGAAAACATTCAGTACTTC.